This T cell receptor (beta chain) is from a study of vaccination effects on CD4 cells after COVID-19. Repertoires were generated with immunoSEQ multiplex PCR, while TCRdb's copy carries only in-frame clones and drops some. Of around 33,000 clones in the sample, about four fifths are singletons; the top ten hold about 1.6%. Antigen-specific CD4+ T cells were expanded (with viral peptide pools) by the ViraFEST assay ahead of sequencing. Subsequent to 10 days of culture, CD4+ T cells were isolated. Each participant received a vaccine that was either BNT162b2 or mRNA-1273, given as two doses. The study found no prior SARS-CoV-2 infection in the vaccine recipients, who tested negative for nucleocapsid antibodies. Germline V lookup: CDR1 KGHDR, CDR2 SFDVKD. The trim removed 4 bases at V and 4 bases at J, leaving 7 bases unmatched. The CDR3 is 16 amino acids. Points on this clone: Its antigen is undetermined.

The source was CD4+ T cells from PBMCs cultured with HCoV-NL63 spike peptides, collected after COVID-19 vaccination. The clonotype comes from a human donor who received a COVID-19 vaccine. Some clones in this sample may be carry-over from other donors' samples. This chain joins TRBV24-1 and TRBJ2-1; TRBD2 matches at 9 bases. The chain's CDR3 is CATSDTSGGQYNEQFF. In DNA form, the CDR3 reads TGTGCCACCAGTGACACAAGCGGGGGGCAATACAATGAGCAGTTCTTC.